This passage covers 9 T cell receptor beta chains from one sample sequenced in a study of T cells in localized non-small cell lung cancer. TCRdb keeps only in-frame clones here, not all; method: immunoSEQ multiplex PCR. The table lists about 33,000 clones, around 84% of them singletons. The sample was peripheral blood, taken before any cancer treatment. The origin of the receptors is a male donor older than 55 with stage III lung adenocarcinoma.

This chain joins TRBV6-5 and TRBJ1-2, with D hard to call. The V and J ends lost 4 bases and 0 bases respectively, with 9 bases between them. Germline CDR1 is MNHEY and CDR2 is SVGAGI. This CDR3 is built from 14 residues. CDR3 sequence reads: CASSSRSANYGYTF. The CDR3 DNA sequence: TGTGCCAGCAGTTCCAGGAGCGCTAACTATGGCTACACCTTC.

The CDR3 coding sequence is TGCGCCAGCAGCTTGGGACTTTTTAGCACAGATACGCAGTATTTT. Encoded protein: CASSLGLFSTDTQYF. The chain carries TRBV5-1 and TRBJ2-3; D not resolved. From germline, CDR1 is SGHRS and CDR2 YFSETQ. The CDR3 sequence is 15 residues long. V lost 0 bases to trimming and J lost 0 bases, with 8 bases between them.

V is TRBV11-2 and J is TRBJ1-2; no clear D gene. The CDR3 length is 15 residues. V was cut by 5 bases and J by 5 bases, with 18 bases left in between. Germline lookup yields CDR1 SGHAT and CDR2 FQNNGV. The CDR3 bases are TGTGCCAGCAGCCTCGACCCGGGAGCAAGATATGGCTACACCTTC. As protein: CASSLDPGARYGYTF.

The V call is TRBV29-1, the J call TRBJ2-2; no clear D. The germline V gene encodes CDR1 SQVTM and CDR2 ANQGSEA. This CDR3 comprises 11 residues. V was pared by 7 bases and J by 5 bases, with 8 bases between. The CDR3 region has the DNA TGCAGCGGCACTCTGACCGGGGAGCTGTTTTTT. Translation: CSGTLTGELFF.

This chain joins TRBV28 and TRBJ1-2, with 7 bases identical to TRBD1. This CDR3 has 14 residues. V was clipped by 6 bases and J by 4 bases; unmatched bases: 8. The germline V gene encodes CDR1 MDHEN and CDR2 SYDVKM. CDR3 residues: CASSLSTGSYGYTF. CDR3 DNA sequence: TGTGCCAGCAGCCTCTCGACAGGGAGCTATGGCTACACCTTC.

To note about this clone: The germline gene is not matched at one end of the junction; a read error may be the cause. The chain joins TRBV4-2 to TRBJ2-1; the match to TRBD2 covers 10 bases. Per germline, CDR1 LGHNA and CDR2 YNFKEQ. There are 15 residues in the CDR3. The CDR3 loop is CTSTQAAGGPDEQFF. The CDR3 DNA reads as TGTACCAGCACCCAGGCAGCGGGGGGGCCAGATGAGCAGTTCTTC.

This clone has only a few counts. The chain links TRBV13 to TRBJ1-6, with 7 bases identical to TRBD1. The trim removed 4 bases at V and 6 bases at J, leaving 3 bases unmatched. CDR1 is PRHDT, CDR2 FYEKMQ, per germline (reference sequence). This CDR3 region has 14 residues. CDR3 nucleotide sequence: TGTGCCAGCAGCTCCGGGACAGTTAATTCACCCCTCCACTTT. This sequence encodes CASSSGTVNSPLHF.

As concerns this clone: One junction end disagrees with the germline gene, perhaps due to a read error. The chain couples TRBV7-3 to TRBJ2-6; D remains unclear. The germline gives CDR1 SGHTA, CDR2 FQGTGA. This CDR3 contains 14 residues. The CDR3 spells CVSSPLAGANVLTF. The CDR3 bases are TGTGTCAGCAGCCCCCTGGCCGGGGCCAACGTCCTGACTTTC. The whole variable domain, remainder taken from reference TRBV7-3 and TRBJ2-6, is GAGVSQTPSNKVTEKGKYVELRCDPISGHTALYWYRQSLGQGPEFLIYFQGTGAADDSGLPNDRFFAVRPEGSVSTLKIQRTERGDSAVYLCVSSPLAGANVLTFGAGSRLTVL.

The chain employs TRBV27 and TRBJ2-7; no clear D gene. V was shortened by 1 base and J by 5 bases, with 12 bases between the two germline ends. CDR1 MNHEY and CDR2 SMNVEV come from the germline V gene (reference sequence). CDR3 size: 14 residues. The CDR3 sequence: CASSLLDLVDEQYF. The DNA for the CDR3 is TGTGCCAGCAGTTTATTGGACCTAGTCGACGAGCAGTACTTC.